The sequence of this T cell receptor beta chain was determined in a study of shared clonotypes between healthy human individuals. Study conclusions and caveats: Sampling involved blood alone; tissue repertoires likely differ. Estimated clonotype richness was generally higher in naive than memory subsets.

CD8 memory was a combination of CD45RO+ cells and CCR7-negative CD45RA+ TemRA cells. Clones were sequenced by immunoSEQ multiplex PCR, and TCRdb holds only the in-frame ones, with some missing. The sample consists of 550,000 to 800,000 clones, 90% of them appearing once. On this clone: The antigen is undetermined.

The TCR was taken from a man aged 18 to 35 in good health. Some clones in this sample may be carry-over from other donors' samples. The sample consisted of memory CD8+ T cells from PBMCs. Described subset: CD45RO+ cells pooled with CCR7-negative TemRA cells.

The CDR3 is CASSVGGGETQYF. CDR3 bases: TGTGCCAGCAGCGTAGGTGGAGGAGAGACCCAGTACTTC. The chain has TRBV9 and TRBJ2-5; possible D gene TRBD2, 5 bases. CDR1 is SGDLS and CDR2 is YYNGEE in the germline V gene. CDR3 size: 13 residues. The germline V and J ends were trimmed by 0 bases and 4 bases, with 7 bases remaining between them.